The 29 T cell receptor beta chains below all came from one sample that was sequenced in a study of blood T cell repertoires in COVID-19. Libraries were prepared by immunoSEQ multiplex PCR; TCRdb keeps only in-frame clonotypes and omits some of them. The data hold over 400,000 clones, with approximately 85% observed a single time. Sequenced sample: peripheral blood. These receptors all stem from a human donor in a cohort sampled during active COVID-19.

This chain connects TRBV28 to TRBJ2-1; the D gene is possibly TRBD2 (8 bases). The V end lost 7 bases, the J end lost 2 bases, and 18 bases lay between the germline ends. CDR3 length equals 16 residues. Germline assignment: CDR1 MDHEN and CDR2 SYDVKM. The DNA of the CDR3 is TGTGCCAGCACCGGACTAGCAGGGGGACCCTACAATGAGCAGTTCTTC. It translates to CASTGLAGGPYNEQFF.

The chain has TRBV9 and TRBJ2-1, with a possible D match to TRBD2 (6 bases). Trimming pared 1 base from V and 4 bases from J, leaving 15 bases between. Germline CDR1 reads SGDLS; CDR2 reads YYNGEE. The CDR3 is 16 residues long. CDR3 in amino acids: CASSVFGRGGYNEQFF. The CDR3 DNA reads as TGTGCCAGCAGCGTATTCGGCCGGGGAGGATACAATGAGCAGTTCTTC.

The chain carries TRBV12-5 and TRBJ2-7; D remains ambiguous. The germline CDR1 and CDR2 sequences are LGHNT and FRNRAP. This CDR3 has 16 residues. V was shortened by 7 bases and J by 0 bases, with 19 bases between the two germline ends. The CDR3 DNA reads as TGTGCTAGTGCCCCCCGCACGCTCCGGAGCTCCTACGAGCAGTACTTC. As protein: CASAPRTLRSSYEQYF.

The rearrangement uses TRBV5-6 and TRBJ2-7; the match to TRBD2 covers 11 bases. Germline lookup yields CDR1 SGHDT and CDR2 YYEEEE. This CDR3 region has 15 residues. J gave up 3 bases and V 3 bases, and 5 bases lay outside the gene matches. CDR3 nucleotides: TGTGCCAGCAGCTCCGGACTAGCGGGTATCTACGAGCAGTACTTC. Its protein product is CASSSGLAGIYEQYF.

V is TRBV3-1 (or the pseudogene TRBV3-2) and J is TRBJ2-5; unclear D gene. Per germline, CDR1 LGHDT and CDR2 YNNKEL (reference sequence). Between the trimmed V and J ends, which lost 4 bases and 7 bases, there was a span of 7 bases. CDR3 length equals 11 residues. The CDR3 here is CASSRPGTQYF. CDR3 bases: TGTGCCAGCAGCCGTCCGGGGACCCAGTACTTC.

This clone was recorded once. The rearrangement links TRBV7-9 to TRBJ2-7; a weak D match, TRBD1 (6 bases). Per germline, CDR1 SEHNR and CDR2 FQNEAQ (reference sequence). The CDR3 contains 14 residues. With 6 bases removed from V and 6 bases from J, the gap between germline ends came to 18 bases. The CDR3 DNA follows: TGTGCCAGCAGTTTTAACAGGGTCGGCGGCGAGCAGTACTTC. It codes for CASSFNRVGGEQYF. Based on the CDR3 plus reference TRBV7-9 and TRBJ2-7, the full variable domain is DTGVSQNPRHKITKRGQNVTFRCDPISEHNRLYWYRQTLGQGPEFLTYFQNEAQLEKSRLLSDRFSAERPKGSFSTLEIQRTEQGDSAMYLCASSFNRVGGEQYFGPGTRLTVT.

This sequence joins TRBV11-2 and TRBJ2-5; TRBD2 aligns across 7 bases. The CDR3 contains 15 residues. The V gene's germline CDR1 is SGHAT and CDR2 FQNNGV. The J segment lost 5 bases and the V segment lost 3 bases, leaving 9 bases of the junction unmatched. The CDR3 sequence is CASSFTLAGGETQYF. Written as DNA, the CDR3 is TGTGCCAGCAGCTTTACCTTAGCGGGCGGGGAGACCCAGTACTTC.

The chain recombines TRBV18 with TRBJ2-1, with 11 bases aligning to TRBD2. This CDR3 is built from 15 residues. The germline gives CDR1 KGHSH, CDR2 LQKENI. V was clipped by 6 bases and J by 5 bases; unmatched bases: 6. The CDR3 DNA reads TGTGCCAGCTCGATGGGACTAGCGGCGAACAATGAGCAGTTCTTC. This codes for CASSMGLAANNEQFF.

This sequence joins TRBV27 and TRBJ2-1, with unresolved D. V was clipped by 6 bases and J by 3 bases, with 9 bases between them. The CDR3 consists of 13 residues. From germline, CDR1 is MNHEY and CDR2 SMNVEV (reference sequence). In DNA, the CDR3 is TGTGCCAGCAGCGCAGCGATCTACAATGAGCAGTTCTTC. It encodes CASSAAIYNEQFF.

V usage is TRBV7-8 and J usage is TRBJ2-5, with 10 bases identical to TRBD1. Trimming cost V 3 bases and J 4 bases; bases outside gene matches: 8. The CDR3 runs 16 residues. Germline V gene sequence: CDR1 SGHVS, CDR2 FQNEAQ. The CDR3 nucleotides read TGTGCCAGCAGCTTGGGAAAGGGACAGGGGCCAGAGACCCAGTACTTC. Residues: CASSLGKGQGPETQYF.

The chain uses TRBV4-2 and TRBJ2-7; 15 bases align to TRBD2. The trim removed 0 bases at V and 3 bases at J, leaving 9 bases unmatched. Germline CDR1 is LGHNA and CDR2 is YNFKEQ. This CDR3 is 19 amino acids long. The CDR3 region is CASSQESGLAGGPNYEQYF. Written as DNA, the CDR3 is TGTGCCAGCAGCCAAGAGTCGGGACTAGCGGGAGGCCCTAACTACGAGCAGTACTTC.

The CDR3 DNA follows: TGTGCCAGTAGTAAGTCGCCGGGCTCCTACGAGCAGTACTTC. Amino acid sequence: CASSKSPGSYEQYF. The chain couples TRBV19 to TRBJ2-7; D uncertain. Trimming took 4 bases from V and 0 from J, leaving 10 bases between them. This CDR3 has 14 residues. CDR1 and CDR2 (germline): LNHDA, SQIVND (reference sequence). The entire variable domain, with the rest obtained from reference TRBV19 and TRBJ2-7, is as follows: DGGITQSPKYLFRKEGQNVTLSCEQNLNHDAMYWYRQDPGQGLRLIYYSQIVNDFQKGDIAEGYSVSREKKESFPLTVTSAQKNPTAFYLCASSKSPGSYEQYFGPGTRLTVT.

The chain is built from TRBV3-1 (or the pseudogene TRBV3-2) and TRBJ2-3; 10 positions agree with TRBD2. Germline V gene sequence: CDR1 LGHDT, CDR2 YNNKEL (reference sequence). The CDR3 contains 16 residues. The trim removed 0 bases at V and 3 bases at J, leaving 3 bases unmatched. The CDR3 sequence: CASSQETLAGTDTQYF. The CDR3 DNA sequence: TGTGCCAGCAGCCAAGAAACACTAGCGGGAACAGATACGCAGTATTTT.

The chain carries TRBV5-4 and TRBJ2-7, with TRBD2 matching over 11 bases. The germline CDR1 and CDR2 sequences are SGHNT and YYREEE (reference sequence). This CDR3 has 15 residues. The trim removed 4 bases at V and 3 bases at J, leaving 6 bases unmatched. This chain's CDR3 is CASSGPTSGIYEQYF. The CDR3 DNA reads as TGTGCCAGCAGCGGGCCGACTAGCGGGATCTACGAGCAGTACTTC.

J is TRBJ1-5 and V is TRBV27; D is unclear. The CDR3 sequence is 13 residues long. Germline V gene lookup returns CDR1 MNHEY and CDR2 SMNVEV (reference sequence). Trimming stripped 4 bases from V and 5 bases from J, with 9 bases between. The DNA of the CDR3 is TGTGCCAGCAGTTCGTCCGAGTATCAGCCCCAGCATTTT. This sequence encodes CASSSSEYQPQHF.

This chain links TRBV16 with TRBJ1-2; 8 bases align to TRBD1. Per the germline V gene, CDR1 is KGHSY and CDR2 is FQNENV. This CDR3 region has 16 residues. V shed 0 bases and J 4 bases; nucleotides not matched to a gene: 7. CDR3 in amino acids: CASSQSNQGASYGYTF. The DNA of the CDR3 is TGTGCCAGCAGCCAATCGAACCAGGGGGCTAGCTATGGCTACACCTTC.

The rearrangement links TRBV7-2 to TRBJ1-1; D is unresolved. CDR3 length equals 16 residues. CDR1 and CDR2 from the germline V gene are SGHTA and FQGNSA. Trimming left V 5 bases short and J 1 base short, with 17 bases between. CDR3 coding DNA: TGTGCCAGCAGCCCAAGACAAATAAGACCGAACACTGAAGCTTTCTTT. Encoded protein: CASSPRQIRPNTEAFF.

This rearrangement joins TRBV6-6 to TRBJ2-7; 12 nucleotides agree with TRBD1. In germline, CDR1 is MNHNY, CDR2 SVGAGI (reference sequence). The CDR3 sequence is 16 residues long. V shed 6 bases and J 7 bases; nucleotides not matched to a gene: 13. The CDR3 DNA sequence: TGTGCCAGCAGATACCAGCCGGGACAGGGGGCAGGAGAGCAGTACTTC. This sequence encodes CASRYQPGQGAGEQYF.

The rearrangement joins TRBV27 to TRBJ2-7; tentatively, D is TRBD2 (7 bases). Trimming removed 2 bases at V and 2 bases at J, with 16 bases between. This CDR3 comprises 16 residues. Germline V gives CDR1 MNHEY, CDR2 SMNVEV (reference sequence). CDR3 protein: CASSLKGGLRPYEQYF. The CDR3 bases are TGTGCCAGCAGTTTAAAGGGGGGGCTACGGCCCTACGAGCAGTACTTC.

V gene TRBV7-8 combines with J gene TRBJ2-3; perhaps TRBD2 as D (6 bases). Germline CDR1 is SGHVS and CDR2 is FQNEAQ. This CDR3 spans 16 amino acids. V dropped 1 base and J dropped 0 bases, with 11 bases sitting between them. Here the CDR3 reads CASSLEVGGSTDTQYF. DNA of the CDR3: TGTGCCAGCAGCTTAGAAGTGGGAGGAAGCACAGATACGCAGTATTTT.

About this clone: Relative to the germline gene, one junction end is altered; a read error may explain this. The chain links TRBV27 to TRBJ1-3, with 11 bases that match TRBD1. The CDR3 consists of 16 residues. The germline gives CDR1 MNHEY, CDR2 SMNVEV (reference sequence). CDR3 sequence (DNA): TGTGCCAGCAGTGCTTGGACAGGGGGCACTGGGAACACCATATATTTT. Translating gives CASSAWTGGTGNTIYF.

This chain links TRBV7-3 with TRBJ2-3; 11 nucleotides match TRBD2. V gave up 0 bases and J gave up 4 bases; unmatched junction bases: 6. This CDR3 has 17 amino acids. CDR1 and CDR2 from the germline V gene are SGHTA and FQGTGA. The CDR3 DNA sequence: TGTGCCAGCAGCTTAACGGGCCTAGCGGGAGGTGCAGATACGCAGTATTTT. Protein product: CASSLTGLAGGADTQYF.

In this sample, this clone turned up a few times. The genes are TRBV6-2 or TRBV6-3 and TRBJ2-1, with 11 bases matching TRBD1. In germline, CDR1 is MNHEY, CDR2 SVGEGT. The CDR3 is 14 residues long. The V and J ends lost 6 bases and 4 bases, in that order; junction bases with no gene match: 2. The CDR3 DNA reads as TGTGCCAGCAGCGGACAGGGGGCGTACAATGAGCAGTTCTTC. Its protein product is CASSGQGAYNEQFF.

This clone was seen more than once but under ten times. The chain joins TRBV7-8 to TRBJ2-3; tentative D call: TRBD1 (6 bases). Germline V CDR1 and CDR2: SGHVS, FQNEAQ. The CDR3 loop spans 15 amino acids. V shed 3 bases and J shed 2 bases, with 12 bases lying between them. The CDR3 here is CASSFQGIYTDTQYF. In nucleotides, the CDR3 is TGTGCCAGCAGCTTTCAGGGGATTTACACAGATACGCAGTATTTT.

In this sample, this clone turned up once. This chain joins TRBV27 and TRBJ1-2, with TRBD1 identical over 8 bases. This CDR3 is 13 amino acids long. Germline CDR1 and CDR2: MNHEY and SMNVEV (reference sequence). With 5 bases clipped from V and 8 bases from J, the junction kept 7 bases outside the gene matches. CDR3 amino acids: CASSVRTGFGYTF. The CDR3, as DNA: TGTGCCAGCAGTGTAAGGACAGGGTTCGGCTACACCTTC.

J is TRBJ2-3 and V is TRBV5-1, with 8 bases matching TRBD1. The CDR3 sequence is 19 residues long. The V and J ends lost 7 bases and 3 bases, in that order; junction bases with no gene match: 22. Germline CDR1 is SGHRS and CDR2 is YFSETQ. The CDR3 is CASRRDPAAEDRVTDTQYF. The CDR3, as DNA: TGCGCCAGCCGCAGAGATCCGGCGGCCGAGGACAGGGTAACAGATACGCAGTATTTT.

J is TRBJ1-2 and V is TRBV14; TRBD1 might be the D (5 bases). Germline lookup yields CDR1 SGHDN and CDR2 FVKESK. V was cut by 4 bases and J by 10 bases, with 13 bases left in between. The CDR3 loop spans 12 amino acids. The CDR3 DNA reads TGTGCCAGCAGCCGCTTGGGGGGTTACTACACCTTC. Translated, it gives CASSRLGGYYTF.

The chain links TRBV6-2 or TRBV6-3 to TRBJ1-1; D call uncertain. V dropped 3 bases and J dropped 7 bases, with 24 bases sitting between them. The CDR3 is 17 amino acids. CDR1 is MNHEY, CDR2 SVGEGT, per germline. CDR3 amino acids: CASSYLWSRSLRDEAFF. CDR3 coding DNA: TGTGCCAGCAGTTATCTTTGGTCGCGGTCTCTCCGAGATGAAGCTTTCTTT.

The CDR3 reads CASSTQIRGQPQHF. Here the CDR3 DNA reads TGTGCCAGCAGTACACAGATTAGGGGTCAGCCCCAGCATTTT. The chain carries TRBV6-2 or TRBV6-3 and TRBJ1-5; D perhaps matches TRBD1 (5 bases). The CDR3 sequence is 14 residues long. V lost 5 bases, J lost 6 bases, and 14 bases lay in between. The germline gives CDR1 MNHEY, CDR2 SVGEGT.